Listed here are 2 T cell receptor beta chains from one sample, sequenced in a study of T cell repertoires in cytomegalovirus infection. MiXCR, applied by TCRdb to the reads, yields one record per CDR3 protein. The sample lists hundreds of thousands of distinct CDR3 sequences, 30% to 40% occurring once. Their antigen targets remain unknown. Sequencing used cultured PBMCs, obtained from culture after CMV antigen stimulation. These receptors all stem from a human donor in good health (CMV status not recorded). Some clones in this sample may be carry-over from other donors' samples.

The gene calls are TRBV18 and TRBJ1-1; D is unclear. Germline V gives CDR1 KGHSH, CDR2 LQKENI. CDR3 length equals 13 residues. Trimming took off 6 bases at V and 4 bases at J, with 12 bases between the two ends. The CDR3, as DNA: TGTGCCAGCTCCAGGTGGGGTGGCACTGAAGCTTTCTTT. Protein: CASSRWGGTEAFF.

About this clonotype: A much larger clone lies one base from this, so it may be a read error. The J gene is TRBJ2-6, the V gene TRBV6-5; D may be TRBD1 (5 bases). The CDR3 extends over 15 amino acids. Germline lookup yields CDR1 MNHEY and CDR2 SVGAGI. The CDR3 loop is CASSYSGSGATVLTF. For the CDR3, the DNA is TGTGCCAGCAGTTATTCTGGCTCTGGGGCCACCGTCCTGACTTTC.